Sequencing of this TCR beta chain was carried out in a study of T cells in Graves' hyperthyroidism and ophthalmopathy. Researchers took RNA transcripts and amplified the TCR beta CDR3 regions from them. TCR CDR3 underwent first-round RT-PCR with the HTBI primer set. TCRdb used MiXCR to reprocess the multiplex PCR reads, holding one entry per CDR3 protein. Of 300,000 to 400,000 distinct CDR3 sequences listed, approximately 22% are singletons. The CDR3 extends over 14 amino acids. The germline V gene has CDR1 DFQATT and CDR2 SNEGSKA (reference sequence). This clonotype was detected many times. This TCR derives from a woman aged 45-60 years with Graves' hyperthyroidism. The V call is TRBV20-1, the J call TRBJ2-1; 9 bases fit TRBD2. The specimen sequenced was blood. In DNA, the CDR3 is TGCAGAGCAAGTCCGGGACTAGCAATGAATGAGCAGTTCTTC. Its translation is CRASPGLAMNEQFF.